The 7 T cell receptor beta chains listed next were all sequenced from one sample in a study of blood T cell repertoires in COVID-19. Assay used: immunoSEQ multiplex PCR; TCRdb lists only in-frame clones, some missing. The data hold 150,000 to 200,000 clones, with roughly 85% observed a single time. The sequencing input was peripheral blood. These receptors were taken from a woman aged 55 to 70 with acute or convalescent COVID-19.

The V and J genes are TRBV27 and TRBJ1-2; D remains unclear. CDR1 and CDR2 (germline): MNHEY, SMNVEV (reference sequence). The CDR3 is 12 residues long. Trimming took 4 bases from V and 8 from J, leaving 11 bases between them. This chain's CDR3 is CASSSTVGGYTF. Here the CDR3 DNA reads TGTGCCAGCAGTTCCACGGTGGGCGGCTACACCTTC.

This chain uses TRBV30 with TRBJ1-5, with TRBD1 identical over 7 bases. This CDR3 contains 15 residues. The V and J ends lost 2 bases and 4 bases, in that order; junction bases with no gene match: 8. Germline-derived CDR1 and CDR2 are GTSNPN and SVGIG (reference sequence). Here the CDR3 DNA reads TGTGCCTGGAGTATTCCGGGACAGCATAATCAGCCCCAGCATTTT. It specifies CAWSIPGQHNQPQHF.

CDR3 amino acids: CASSRQIGNTEAFF. The CDR3 nucleotides read TGTGCCAGCAGCCGACAGATCGGGAACACTGAAGCTTTCTTT. The V call is TRBV3-1 (or the pseudogene TRBV3-2), the J call TRBJ1-1, with D possibly matching TRBD1 (5 bases). The V and J ends lost 4 bases and 1 base respectively, with 10 bases between them. Per the germline V gene, CDR1 is LGHDT and CDR2 is YNNKEL (reference sequence). This CDR3 has 14 amino acids.

The chain joins TRBV5-1 to TRBJ1-6; 7 bases align to TRBD1. Germline-derived CDR1 and CDR2 are SGHRS and YFSETQ. The CDR3 is made up of 14 amino acids. Germline trimming cut 4 bases from V and 13 bases from J; bases unmatched to any gene: 11. This chain's CDR3 is CASSRTGTANPLHF. The CDR3 region has the DNA TGCGCCAGCAGCAGAACCGGGACAGCGAATCCCCTCCACTTT.

The V call is TRBV29-1, the J call TRBJ2-5; no clear D gene. The V end was cut by 5 bases, the J end by 2 bases, with 6 bases between. Germline V gives CDR1 SQVTM, CDR2 ANQGSEA. The CDR3 sequence is 11 residues long. CDR3 loop: CSVRRQETQYF. For the CDR3, the DNA is TGCAGCGTTCGGCGGCAAGAGACCCAGTACTTC. Filled out from reference TRBV29-1 and TRBJ2-5, the complete variable domain reads SAVISQKPSRDICQRGTSLTIQCQVDSQVTMMFWYRQQPGQSLTLIATANQGSEATYESGFVIDKFPISRPNLTFSTLTVSNMSPEDSSIYLCSVRRQETQYFGPGTRLLVL.

Of note for this clone: The germline gene is not matched at one end of the junction; a read error may be the cause. The rearrangement joins TRBV3-1 (or the pseudogene TRBV3-2) to TRBJ2-3, with 13 nucleotides matching TRBD2. Per germline, CDR1 LGHDT and CDR2 YNNKEL (reference sequence). The CDR3 runs to 15 residues. CDR3 loop: CASRSGTSGVWAKSF. For the CDR3, the DNA is TGTGCCAGCAGGTCCGGGACTAGCGGGGTTTGGGCGAAGAGTTTT.

This clone was observed a single time. The V call is TRBV14, the J call TRBJ2-3, with D tentatively TRBD2 (5 bases). From germline, CDR1 is SGHDN and CDR2 FVKESK. Trimming pared 4 bases from V and 2 bases from J, leaving 10 bases between. CDR3 length: 14 amino acids. In DNA, the CDR3 is TGTGCCAGCAGCCGGAGAGACTACACAGATACGCAGTATTTT. Protein sequence: CASSRRDYTDTQYF.